These 7 T cell receptor beta chains came from one sample sequenced in a study of cytomegalovirus exposure and HLA in healthy donors. The PCR ran on 60 Vbeta and 13 Jbeta primers. Some clones are missing from TCRdb's copy, which holds only in-frame ones; the method was immunoSEQ multiplex PCR. Here the sample spans about 150,000 clones, approximately 80% being singletons. The material sequenced was PBMCs. Receptor source: a man aged 25 to 40 in good health and CMV-seropositive.

A few counts support this clone. V usage is TRBV29-1 and J usage is TRBJ2-7; D may be TRBD2 (6 bases). This CDR3 contains 14 residues. Trimming cost V 7 bases and J 2 bases, with 18 bases left between them. Per the germline V gene, CDR1 is SQVTM and CDR2 is ANQGSEA. The CDR3 region is CSGISGVYPYEQYF. Here the CDR3 DNA reads TGCAGCGGCATATCGGGGGTATATCCCTACGAGCAGTACTTC.

V usage is TRBV15 and J usage is TRBJ1-2, with a tentative D call TRBD1 (5 bases). Trimming pared 4 bases from V and 8 bases from J, leaving 14 bases between. Per germline, CDR1 LNHNV and CDR2 YYDKDF (reference sequence). The CDR3 totals 13 residues. CDR3 in DNA: TGTGCCACCAGCATCCGGCAGGGTTTGGGCTACACCTTC. This gives the protein CATSIRQGLGYTF.

A note on this clone: Other DNA variants within this sample encode the same CDR3. The chain joins TRBV19 to TRBJ1-5, with a tentative D call TRBD1 (5 bases). The CDR3 contains 12 residues. Germline CDR1 and CDR2: LNHDA and SQIVND (reference sequence). Trimming cost V 9 bases and J 2 bases, with 8 bases left between them. This CDR3 reads CASKQGNQPQHF. Here the CDR3 DNA reads TGTGCCAGCAAACAGGGCAATCAGCCCCAGCATTTT.

This sequence joins TRBV4-2 and TRBJ2-1, with 7 bases identical to TRBD2. CDR3 size: 16 residues. Per the germline V gene, CDR1 is LGHNA and CDR2 is YNFKEQ. Trimming at V came to 0 bases and at J to 5 bases, leaving 7 bases not matched to a gene. The CDR3 sequence: CASSQDPAGEHNEQFF. The CDR3, as DNA: TGTGCCAGCAGCCAAGATCCGGCGGGAGAACACAATGAGCAGTTCTTC.

The chain links TRBV6-6 to TRBJ2-7, with D uncertain. Trimming removed 3 bases from V and 5 bases from J, with 8 bases in between. CDR3 length: 12 amino acids. CDR1 is MNHNY and CDR2 is SVGAGI in the germline V gene (reference sequence). In nucleotides, the CDR3 is TGTGCCAGCAGTTATCTCGGTCACGAGCAGTACTTC. This translates into CASSYLGHEQYF.

V and J are TRBV30 and TRBJ2-3, with D perhaps TRBD1 (5 bases). The CDR3 sequence is 15 residues long. V was pared by 7 bases and J by 2 bases, with 19 bases between. Germline loops: CDR1 GTSNPN, CDR2 SVGIG (reference sequence). CDR3 bases: TGTGCCTCACTTCGGACAAGCCTTCCCACAGATACGCAGTATTTT. It yields the protein CASLRTSLPTDTQYF.

The gene calls are TRBV2 and TRBJ2-2; TRBD2 agrees at 11 bases. Germline V gene data show CDR1 as SNHLY and CDR2 as FYNNEI. The CDR3 runs 15 residues. The J segment lost 3 bases and the V segment lost 6 bases, leaving 3 bases of the junction unmatched. CDR3: CASRGTSGYTGELFF. The CDR3 coding sequence is TGTGCCAGCAGAGGGACTAGCGGATACACCGGGGAGCTGTTTTTT.